Listed below are T cell receptor beta chains from one sample, sequenced in a study of cytotoxic CD8 clonotypes in ibrutinib-treated CLL. Only in-frame clones appear in the TCRdb table, and some are missing; sequencing was by immunoSEQ multiplex PCR. The sample consists of about 36,000 clones, about two thirds of them appearing once. Specimen: PBMCs, collected at disease progression, from a patient treated with ibrutinib. The receptors originated from a human donor with chronic lymphocytic leukemia. Both conserved end residues are part of each CDR3. Fields, in order: V gene, clone size, D gene, J gene, CDR3 protein, CDR3 DNA. The D gene is left open where the match is weak. The listing skips clone size in some rows; elsewhere it reads once, few, many or a size class.

v_gene: TRBV9; abundance: .; d_gene: .; j_gene: TRBJ2-3; CDR3aa: CASSRDPQGTQYF; CDR3nt: TGTGCCAGCAGCCGGGACCCCCAGGGTACGCAGTATTTT
v_gene: TRBV18; abundance: few; d_gene: .; j_gene: TRBJ1-2; CDR3aa: CASSPSFGGTGYGYTF; CDR3nt: TGTGCCAGCTCACCATCGTTTGGGGGTACTGGCTATGGCTACACCTTC
v_gene: TRBV7-8; abundance: .; d_gene: .; j_gene: TRBJ1-2; CDR3aa: CASSLDAQPTPGGYTF; CDR3nt: TGTGCCAGCAGCTTAGACGCTCAACCAACCCCTGGGGGCTACACCTTC
v_gene: TRBV2; abundance: .; d_gene: .; j_gene: TRBJ1-6; CDR3aa: CASRGEDNSPLHF; CDR3nt: TGTGCCAGCAGAGGGGAAGATAATTCACCCCTCCACTTT
v_gene: TRBV7-8; abundance: .; d_gene: .; j_gene: TRBJ2-1; CDR3aa: CASSITADNEQFF; CDR3nt: TGTGCCAGCAGCATTACAGCGGACAATGAGCAGTTCTTC
v_gene: TRBV28; abundance: once; d_gene: .; j_gene: TRBJ2-1; CDR3aa: CASSSYSYNEQFF; CDR3nt: TGTGCCAGCAGTTCATATTCCTACAATGAGCAGTTCTTC
v_gene: TRBV2; abundance: .; d_gene: .; j_gene: TRBJ2-1; CDR3aa: CASRTGNYNEQFF; CDR3nt: TGTGCCAGCAGAACCGGGAACTACAATGAGCAGTTCTTC
v_gene: TRBV5-1; abundance: .; d_gene: .; j_gene: TRBJ2-1; CDR3aa: CASSLQGRDEQFF; CDR3nt: TGCGCCAGCAGCTTGCAGGGTCGGGATGAGCAGTTCTTC
v_gene: TRBV6-6; abundance: .; d_gene: .; j_gene: TRBJ2-5; CDR3aa: CASSSSTSMETQYF; CDR3nt: TGTGCCAGCAGTTCTTCTACTAGTATGGAGACCCAGTACTTC
v_gene: TRBV29-1; abundance: once; d_gene: TRBD1; j_gene: TRBJ2-3; CDR3aa: CSGNWAGGRTDTQYF; CDR3nt: TGCAGCGGCAACTGGGCAGGGGGCAGGACAGATACGCAGTATTTT
v_gene: TRBV19; abundance: .; d_gene: .; j_gene: TRBJ1-2; CDR3aa: CASRTTAGYGYTF; CDR3nt: TGTGCCAGTAGGACCACCGCGGGGTATGGCTACACCTTC
v_gene: TRBV6-1; abundance: few; d_gene: .; j_gene: TRBJ1-1; CDR3aa: CASRVGDEAFF; CDR3nt: TGTGCCAGCAGGGTCGGGGATGAAGCTTTCTTT
v_gene: TRBV7-7; abundance: .; d_gene: TRBD2; j_gene: TRBJ2-7; CDR3aa: CASSLAGGYEQYF; CDR3nt: TGTGCCAGCAGCTTAGCGGGGGGGTACGAGCAGTACTTC
v_gene: TRBV5-1; abundance: few; d_gene: .; j_gene: TRBJ2-7; CDR3aa: CASSSDFGTAHYEQYF; CDR3nt: TGCGCCAGCAGCTCAGACTTTGGGACTGCCCACTACGAGCAGTACTTC
v_gene: TRBV6-1; abundance: few; d_gene: .; j_gene: TRBJ2-3; CDR3aa: CASMGGGKDTQYF; CDR3nt: TGTGCCAGCATGGGGGGGGGCAAAGATACGCAGTATTTT
v_gene: TRBV27; abundance: .; d_gene: .; j_gene: TRBJ2-5; CDR3aa: CASSSDLKETQYF; CDR3nt: TGTGCCAGCAGCTCCGACCTTAAAGAGACCCAGTACTTC
v_gene: TRBV10-3; abundance: .; d_gene: .; j_gene: TRBJ2-7; CDR3aa: CAGGQPSSYEQYF; CDR3nt: TGTGCCGGGGGGCAACCCTCGTCCTACGAGCAGTACTTC
v_gene: TRBV6-5; abundance: .; d_gene: .; j_gene: TRBJ2-7; CDR3aa: CASSIDSSYEQYF; CDR3nt: TGTGCCAGCAGTATAGACAGCTCCTACGAGCAGTACTTC
v_gene: TRBV6-4; abundance: .; d_gene: .; j_gene: TRBJ1-2; CDR3aa: CASSESGAYGYTF; CDR3nt: TGTGCCAGCAGTGAGTCAGGAGCATATGGCTACACCTTC
v_gene: TRBV7-9; abundance: .; d_gene: .; j_gene: TRBJ1-2; CDR3aa: CASSAPGGWNGYTF; CDR3nt: TGTGCCAGCAGCGCACCTGGGGGTTGGAACGGCTACACCTTC
v_gene: TRBV6-1; abundance: .; d_gene: .; j_gene: TRBJ1-1; CDR3aa: CASSEGYYRVYTEAFF; CDR3nt: TGTGCCAGCAGTGAAGGGTATTATCGGGTCTACACTGAAGCTTTCTTT
v_gene: TRBV7-5; abundance: .; d_gene: .; j_gene: TRBJ1-5; CDR3aa: CARSPSRVHQPQHF; CDR3nt: TGTGCCAGAAGCCCTTCCAGGGTCCATCAGCCCCAGCATTTT
v_gene: TRBV27; abundance: .; d_gene: .; j_gene: TRBJ2-5; CDR3aa: CASSLGRYRETQYF; CDR3nt: TGTGCCAGCAGTTTGGGGCGGTACCGAGAGACCCAGTACTTC
v_gene: TRBV7-9; abundance: .; d_gene: .; j_gene: TRBJ2-7; CDR3aa: CASSLVESYEQYF; CDR3nt: TGTGCCAGCAGCTTAGTAGAGAGTTATGAGCAGTACTTC
v_gene: TRBV2; abundance: few; d_gene: .; j_gene: TRBJ2-1; CDR3aa: CASHAGGTTYNEQFF; CDR3nt: TGTGCCAGCCATGCCGGCGGGACGACCTACAATGAGCAGTTCTTC
v_gene: TRBV15; abundance: .; d_gene: .; j_gene: TRBJ1-1; CDR3aa: CATSRVEQVGEAFF; CDR3nt: TGTGCCACCAGCAGAGTGGAACAAGTGGGTGAAGCTTTCTTT
v_gene: TRBV6-6; abundance: once; d_gene: TRBD2; j_gene: TRBJ2-7; CDR3aa: CASSPTSGYEQYF; CDR3nt: TGTGCCAGCAGCCCAACTAGCGGCTACGAGCAGTACTTC
v_gene: TRBV7-6; abundance: .; d_gene: .; j_gene: TRBJ1-1; CDR3aa: CASSLASGGTEAFF; CDR3nt: TGTGCCAGCAGCTTAGCATCCGGGGGCACTGAAGCTTTCTTT
v_gene: TRBV5-1; abundance: .; d_gene: .; j_gene: TRBJ1-1; CDR3aa: CASSVQGSTTEAFF; CDR3nt: TGCGCCAGCAGCGTCCAGGGGTCTACCACTGAAGCTTTCTTT
v_gene: TRBV6-1; abundance: .; d_gene: .; j_gene: TRBJ2-7; CDR3aa: CASSQEGYEQYF; CDR3nt: TGTGCCAGCAGCCAAGAGGGCTACGAGCAGTACTTC
v_gene: TRBV4-2; abundance: .; d_gene: .; j_gene: TRBJ1-6; CDR3aa: CATREVENSPLHF; CDR3nt: TGTGCCACCCGAGAGGTCGAAAATTCACCCCTCCACTTT
v_gene: TRBV7-8; abundance: .; d_gene: .; j_gene: TRBJ2-3; CDR3aa: CASSLAGGAPDTQYF; CDR3nt: TGTGCCAGCAGCTTAGCGGGGGGGGCCCCAGATACGCAGTATTTT
v_gene: TRBV28; abundance: .; d_gene: TRBD2; j_gene: TRBJ2-5; CDR3aa: CASRDYKETQYF; CDR3nt: TGTGCCAGCCGGGACTACAAAGAGACCCAGTACTTC
v_gene: TRBV5-1; abundance: .; d_gene: TRBD1; j_gene: TRBJ2-5; CDR3aa: CASSLRGGRPGETQYF; CDR3nt: TGCGCCAGCAGCTTGAGAGGGGGCCGACCGGGTGAGACCCAGTACTTC
v_gene: TRBV6-1; abundance: .; d_gene: .; j_gene: TRBJ1-6; CDR3aa: CASSELLGSPLHF; CDR3nt: TGTGCCAGCAGTGAACTTCTGGGTTCACCCCTCCACTTT
v_gene: TRBV10-3; abundance: .; d_gene: .; j_gene: TRBJ1-5; CDR3aa: CAISAEGSNQPQHF; CDR3nt: TGTGCCATCAGTGCAGAGGGAAGCAATCAGCCCCAGCATTTT
v_gene: TRBV5-1; abundance: few; d_gene: .; j_gene: TRBJ2-2; CDR3aa: CASSLYAGELFF; CDR3nt: TGCGCCAGCAGCTTGTATGCTGGGGAGCTGTTTTTT
v_gene: TRBV5-1; abundance: .; d_gene: .; j_gene: TRBJ2-3; CDR3aa: CASSLEAPASTDTQYF; CDR3nt: TGCGCCAGCAGCTTGGAGGCGCCAGCAAGCACAGATACGCAGTATTTT
v_gene: TRBV19; abundance: .; d_gene: TRBD1; j_gene: TRBJ2-2; CDR3aa: CASQKQGALTGELFF; CDR3nt: TGTGCCAGCCAGAAACAGGGGGCGCTAACCGGGGAGCTGTTTTTT
v_gene: TRBV28; abundance: once; d_gene: .; j_gene: TRBJ2-1; CDR3aa: CASSLSREQFF; CDR3nt: TGTGCCAGCAGCCTATCCCGAGAGCAGTTCTTC
v_gene: TRBV19; abundance: .; d_gene: .; j_gene: TRBJ1-5; CDR3aa: CASSLIRQVGPQHF; CDR3nt: TGTGCCAGTAGCCTTATCAGACAGGTCGGGCCCCAGCATTTT
v_gene: TRBV19; abundance: .; d_gene: .; j_gene: TRBJ1-2; CDR3aa: CASSIGAGREGGYTF; CDR3nt: TGTGCCAGTAGTATAGGAGCCGGCAGGGAAGGCGGCTACACCTTC
v_gene: TRBV5-1; abundance: .; d_gene: .; j_gene: TRBJ2-5; CDR3aa: CASSPNGGRETQYF; CDR3nt: TGCGCCAGCAGCCCCAACGGGGGTCGGGAGACCCAGTACTTC
v_gene: TRBV2; abundance: few; d_gene: .; j_gene: TRBJ1-2; CDR3aa: CASLQEAMSYRGYTF; CDR3nt: TGTGCCAGCTTACAGGAAGCGATGAGTTATCGTGGCTACACCTTC
v_gene: TRBV23-1; abundance: once; d_gene: .; j_gene: TRBJ1-2; CDR3aa: CASSPPDSQNYGYTF; CDR3nt: TGCGCCAGCAGTCCCCCGGACAGCCAGAACTATGGCTACACCTTC
v_gene: TRBV5-1; abundance: .; d_gene: .; j_gene: TRBJ2-5; CDR3aa: CASSLVGETQYF; CDR3nt: TGCGCCAGCAGCTTGGTAGGAGAGACCCAGTACTTC
v_gene: TRBV19; abundance: .; d_gene: TRBD1; j_gene: TRBJ2-7; CDR3aa: CASSRQGLPGYEQYF; CDR3nt: TGTGCCAGTAGTCGACAGGGGCTACCAGGCTACGAGCAGTACTTC
v_gene: TRBV5-1; abundance: .; d_gene: TRBD1; j_gene: TRBJ1-2; CDR3aa: CASSLIQGVRYGYTF; CDR3nt: TGCGCCAGCAGCTTGATCCAGGGGGTCCGGTATGGCTACACCTTC
v_gene: TRBV4-1; abundance: .; d_gene: .; j_gene: TRBJ2-3; CDR3aa: CASSQDDSSTDTQYF; CDR3nt: TGCGCCAGCAGCCAAGATGACAGTAGCACAGATACGCAGTATTTT
v_gene: TRBV2; abundance: .; d_gene: TRBD2; j_gene: TRBJ2-3; CDR3aa: CASGLAGGRTDTQYF; CDR3nt: TGTGCCAGCGGCCTAGCGGGGGGACGCACAGATACGCAGTATTTT
v_gene: TRBV5-5; abundance: .; d_gene: .; j_gene: TRBJ1-2; CDR3aa: CASSGDWGSVSGYTF; CDR3nt: TGTGCCAGCAGCGGCGACTGGGGATCAGTCTCTGGCTACACCTTC
v_gene: TRBV16; abundance: .; d_gene: .; j_gene: TRBJ1-1; CDR3aa: CASSPTSTAFF; CDR3nt: TGTGCCAGCAGCCCTACCTCTACAGCTTTCTTT
v_gene: TRBV19; abundance: few; d_gene: .; j_gene: TRBJ1-1; CDR3aa: CASRVDGAMNTEAFF; CDR3nt: TGTGCCAGTAGGGTAGACGGAGCTATGAACACTGAAGCTTTCTTT
v_gene: TRBV10-3; abundance: .; d_gene: .; j_gene: TRBJ1-1; CDR3aa: CAISDNSRTETEAFF; CDR3nt: TGTGCCATCAGTGACAACTCTCGGACTGAGACTGAAGCTTTCTTT
v_gene: TRBV19; abundance: .; d_gene: TRBD1; j_gene: TRBJ1-1; CDR3aa: CASSAPGQTHTEAFF; CDR3nt: TGTGCCAGTAGTGCGCCGGGACAGACGCACACTGAAGCTTTCTTT
v_gene: TRBV5-6; abundance: .; d_gene: .; j_gene: TRBJ2-2; CDR3aa: CASSQGGTALTGELFF; CDR3nt: TGTGCCAGCAGTCAGGGGGGGACAGCCCTCACCGGGGAGCTGTTTTTT
v_gene: TRBV7-8; abundance: once; d_gene: TRBD1; j_gene: TRBJ2-3; CDR3aa: CASSTGQGFTDTQYF; CDR3nt: TGTGCCAGCAGCACAGGACAGGGCTTTACAGATACGCAGTATTTT
v_gene: TRBV5-6; abundance: .; d_gene: .; j_gene: TRBJ1-5; CDR3aa: CASSLGLGGPGAPQHF; CDR3nt: TGTGCCAGCAGCTTGGGACTTGGGGGCCCGGGTGCGCCCCAGCATTTT
v_gene: TRBV19; abundance: .; d_gene: TRBD2; j_gene: TRBJ2-5; CDR3aa: CASGGTSGSETQYF; CDR3nt: TGTGCCAGTGGCGGGACTAGCGGATCAGAGACCCAGTACTTC